A selection of T cell receptor beta chains follows, all from one sample in a study of cytomegalovirus exposure and HLA in healthy donors. Here immunoSEQ multiplex PCR was the method, and the copy in TCRdb shows in-frame clones only, minus some. The sample carries tens of thousands of clones, roughly 76% recorded once. The sequencing sample was made of PBMCs. All receptors derive from a woman in her thirties or forties in good health and CMV-seronegative. Each CDR3 is given with its conserved first and last residue. A D gene is named only where the DNA matches it firmly. Clone size is not always given. Where it is, it says once, few, many or a class for expanded clones.

>TRBJ1-6|TRBV5-1|few|16|.
CASSPRAGTNNSPLHF
TGCGCCAGCAGCCCCCGCGCAGGAACGAATAATTCACCCCTCCACTTT
>TRBJ1-5|TRBV6-1|.|14|.
CASSEARGNQPQHF
TGTGCCAGCAGTGAAGCGAGAGGGAATCAGCCCCAGCATTTT
>TRBJ1-1|TRBV7-9|.|15|.
CASSLYRGMNTEAFF
TGTGCCAGCAGCTTATACCGGGGGATGAACACTGAAGCTTTCTTT
>TRBJ1-2|TRBV25-1|.|13|.
CASSEYVGDGYTF
TGTGCCAGCAGTGAATATGTAGGGGATGGCTACACCTTC
>TRBJ2-1|TRBV7-2|.|14|.
CASSLAGANNEQFF
TGTGCCAGCAGCTTAGCGGGGGCGAACAATGAGCAGTTCTTC
>TRBJ2-2|TRBV28|.|16|.
CASTLPWAGRTGELFF
TGTGCCAGCACCTTGCCGTGGGCGGGAAGGACCGGGGAGCTGTTTTTT
>TRBJ2-1|TRBV27|.|15|.
CASSLGSGLYNEQFF
TGTGCCAGCAGTTTAGGGAGCGGACTTTACAATGAGCAGTTCTTC
>TRBJ2-7|TRBV2|.|11|.
CATSSREKQYF
TGTGCCACCTCGTCAAGGGAGAAGCAGTACTTC
>TRBJ2-7|TRBV7-7|few|14|.
CASSFDSETYEQYF
TGTGCCAGCAGCTTTGACAGTGAGACCTACGAGCAGTACTTC
>TRBJ1-1|TRBV6-4|.|15|.
CASSNRTVKNTEAFF
TGTGCCAGCAGTAACCGGACAGTAAAGAACACTGAAGCTTTCTTT
>TRBJ2-3|TRBV7-3|.|18|TRBD2
CASSLRGPSGGVTDTQYF
TGTGCCAGCAGCTTAAGGGGGCCTAGCGGGGGGGTGACAGATACGCAGTATTTT
>TRBJ2-1|TRBV5-1|few|18|TRBD2
CASSLRRTSGGLDNEQFF
TGCGCCAGCAGCTTGAGAAGGACTAGCGGGGGCCTAGACAATGAGCAGTTCTTC
>TRBJ1-1|TRBV13|.|14|.
CASSSRRGGTEAFF
TGTGCCAGCAGCTCCCGGAGGGGGGGCACTGAAGCTTTCTTT
>TRBJ2-1|TRBV5-1|.|14|TRBD2
CASSASGGYNEQFF
TGCGCCAGCAGCGCTAGCGGGGGCTACAATGAGCAGTTCTTC
>TRBJ2-7|TRBV11-3|.|15|TRBD2
CASSLEAGGSYEQYF
TGTGCCAGCAGCTTAGAGGCGGGGGGCTCCTACGAGCAGTACTTC
>TRBJ2-6|TRBV6-5|.|15|.
CASSPGVSGANVLTF
TGTGCCAGCAGCCCAGGGGTGTCTGGGGCCAACGTCCTGACTTTC
>TRBJ2-2|TRBV10-2|.|15|.
CASSEFSSPPGELFF
TGCGCCAGCAGTGAGTTTTCTTCCCCCCCCGGGGAGCTGTTTTTT
>TRBJ2-3|TRBV18|.|13|TRBD2
CASSPRGADTQYF
TGTGCCAGCTCACCCCGGGGGGCAGATACGCAGTATTTT
>TRBJ2-3|TRBV11-2|.|15|.
CASSLRASAKDTQYF
TGTGCCAGCAGCTTAAGAGCTAGCGCGAAAGATACGCAGTATTTT
>TRBJ1-3|TRBV18|few|18|.
CASSPPVRDPPSGNTIYF
TGTGCCAGCTCACCACCGGTGCGGGACCCACCCTCTGGAAACACCATATATTTT
>TRBJ2-1|TRBV7-9|.|13|.
CASSLYGPDEQFF
TGTGCCAGCAGCTTATACGGTCCCGATGAGCAGTTCTTC
>TRBJ2-1|TRBV30|.|15|TRBD2
CAWVRTSGSYNEQFF
TGTGCCTGGGTTAGGACTAGCGGTAGCTACAATGAGCAGTTCTTC
>TRBJ2-5|TRBV28|.|13|TRBD1
CASTTGVRETQYF
TGTGCCAGCACCACAGGGGTCCGCGAGACCCAGTACTTC
>TRBJ2-1|TRBV27|.|14|TRBD2
CASSRLASHNEQFF
TGTGCCAGCAGTCGACTAGCCTCCCACAATGAGCAGTTCTTC
>TRBJ1-4|TRBV7-9|once|14|.
CASSSERLNEKLFF
TGTGCCAGCAGCTCGGAGAGACTTAATGAAAAACTGTTTTTT
>TRBJ2-2|TRBV14|.|17|.
CASSQDLQGTNTGELFF
TGTGCCAGCAGCCAAGATCTTCAGGGGACGAACACCGGGGAGCTGTTTTTT
>TRBJ2-3|TRBV7-8|.|14|TRBD2
CASSPGLVGDTQYF
TGTGCCAGCAGCCCGGGACTAGTTGGAGATACGCAGTATTTT
>TRBJ2-7|TRBV6-1|few|12|.
CASSVQGYEQYF
TGTGCCAGCAGTGTACAGGGATACGAGCAGTACTTC